The subject of this entry is one TCR beta chain. Clones were sequenced by immunoSEQ multiplex PCR, and TCRdb holds only the in-frame ones, with some missing. The repertoire holds a few hundred thousand clones, roughly 87% seen once, with roughly 1% in the top ten. V trimming: 4 bases; J trimming: 0 bases; junction bases outside the gene matches: 5. This CDR3 comprises 15 residues. CDR1 SGHTA and CDR2 FQGNSA come from the germline V gene. These data originate in a study of blood T cell repertoires in COVID-19. The chain joins TRBV7-2 to TRBJ1-1; 7 bases line up with TRBD1. The source material was PBMCs or T cells enriched from blood (not recorded which). The origin of this receptor is a woman between 25 and 40 years old who had recovered from COVID-19. This CDR3 is CASSYSGQLNTEAFF. The CDR3 nucleotides are TGTGCCAGCAGCTACTCGGGACAGCTGAACACTGAAGCTTTCTTT.